Listed below are T cell receptor beta chains from one sample, sequenced in a study of siplizumab effects on memory and regulatory T cells. Profiled with immunoSEQ multiplex PCR; TCRdb holds only in-frame clones, not every one. The table shows about 120,000 clones, with over 85% occurring only once. Source material: non-Treg CD4+ T cells sorted from blood. The receptors come from a human donor in good health. Each CDR3 is given with its conserved first and last residue. A D gene is named only where the DNA matches it firmly. The size of a clone is reported for some rows only, either as once, few or many, or as a class for expanded clones.

v_call: TRBV11-3; clone_size: .; d_call: .; j_call: TRBJ2-3; cdr3_aa: CASSLGSTDTQYF; cdr3_nt: TGTGCCAGCAGCTTAGGCAGCACAGATACGCAGTATTTT
v_call: TRBV9; clone_size: .; d_call: .; j_call: TRBJ2-1; cdr3_aa: CASSGSRGSYSYNEQFF; cdr3_nt: TGTGCCAGCAGCGGATCCAGGGGATCCTACTCCTACAATGAGCAGTTCTTC
v_call: TRBV19; clone_size: .; d_call: .; j_call: TRBJ2-7; cdr3_aa: CASSNPSAYEQYF; cdr3_nt: TGTGCCAGTAGTAACCCCTCGGCGTACGAGCAGTACTTC
v_call: TRBV6-6; clone_size: once; d_call: TRBD1; j_call: TRBJ2-7; cdr3_aa: CASSPGTGGPEQYF; cdr3_nt: TGTGCCAGCAGCCCCGGGACAGGGGGCCCCGAGCAGTACTTC
v_call: TRBV6-6; clone_size: .; d_call: .; j_call: TRBJ2-1; cdr3_aa: CASTERVSNEQFF; cdr3_nt: TGTGCCAGCACTGAGCGGGTCAGCAATGAGCAGTTCTTC
v_call: TRBV6-5; clone_size: once; d_call: .; j_call: TRBJ1-4; cdr3_aa: CASSYSVGGRLFF; cdr3_nt: TGTGCCAGCAGTTACTCAGTGGGGGGAAGACTGTTTTTT
v_call: TRBV2; clone_size: .; d_call: .; j_call: TRBJ1-4; cdr3_aa: CASSGLGNEKLFF; cdr3_nt: TGTGCCAGCAGTGGGTTAGGGAATGAAAAACTGTTTTTT
v_call: TRBV18; clone_size: .; d_call: .; j_call: TRBJ2-7; cdr3_aa: CASAPGRLTYEQYF; cdr3_nt: TGTGCCAGCGCTCCGGGCAGGTTGACCTACGAGCAGTACTTC
v_call: TRBV7-2; clone_size: once; d_call: .; j_call: TRBJ1-2; cdr3_aa: CASELMVLGSLAYGYTF; cdr3_nt: TGTGCCAGCGAGCTTATGGTCTTAGGGAGCTTAGCCTATGGCTACACCTTC
v_call: TRBV2; clone_size: .; d_call: .; j_call: TRBJ1-6; cdr3_aa: CASTVSETNSPLHF; cdr3_nt: TGTGCCAGCACCGTGTCAGAAACTAATTCACCCCTCCACTTT
v_call: TRBV10-2; clone_size: .; d_call: .; j_call: TRBJ1-6; cdr3_aa: CASTPGNSPLHF; cdr3_nt: TGCGCCAGCACCCCGGGTAATTCACCCCTCCACTTT
v_call: TRBV7-9; clone_size: .; d_call: TRBD1; j_call: TRBJ1-4; cdr3_aa: CASSLRQGGEKLFF; cdr3_nt: TGTGCCAGCAGCTTACGACAGGGCGGTGAAAAACTGTTTTTT
v_call: TRBV14; clone_size: .; d_call: TRBD2; j_call: TRBJ2-5; cdr3_aa: CASSQQLAGSQETQYF; cdr3_nt: TGTGCCAGCAGCCAACAGCTAGCGGGGTCCCAAGAGACCCAGTACTTC
v_call: TRBV6-1; clone_size: .; d_call: .; j_call: TRBJ1-2; cdr3_aa: CAGRTAGNYGYTF; cdr3_nt: TGTGCCGGGCGGACGGCAGGGAACTATGGCTACACCTTC
v_call: TRBV7-3; clone_size: .; d_call: .; j_call: TRBJ2-5; cdr3_aa: CASSLFAQLGETQYF; cdr3_nt: TGTGCCAGCAGCTTATTCGCACAGTTAGGAGAGACCCAGTACTTC
v_call: TRBV2; clone_size: .; d_call: .; j_call: TRBJ1-6; cdr3_aa: CASRILDRPSSYNSPLHF; cdr3_nt: TGTGCCAGCAGGATTTTAGACAGACCAAGCTCCTATAATTCACCCCTCCACTTT
v_call: TRBV20-1; clone_size: .; d_call: .; j_call: TRBJ2-7; cdr3_aa: CSAARSGEQYF; cdr3_nt: TGCAGTGCCGCGAGGTCTGGCGAGCAGTACTTC
v_call: TRBV5-6; clone_size: .; d_call: .; j_call: TRBJ1-1; cdr3_aa: CASSLDGEEAFF; cdr3_nt: TGTGCCAGCAGCTTGGATGGGGAGGAAGCTTTCTTT
v_call: TRBV28; clone_size: .; d_call: TRBD2; j_call: TRBJ2-5; cdr3_aa: CASSRPSSSGEQETQYF; cdr3_nt: TGTGCCAGCAGTCGACCCTCTTCTAGCGGGGAGCAAGAGACCCAGTACTTC
v_call: TRBV11-2; clone_size: .; d_call: .; j_call: TRBJ1-3; cdr3_aa: CASSERTASGNTIYF; cdr3_nt: TGTGCCAGCAGCGAAAGAACCGCCTCTGGAAACACCATATATTTT
v_call: TRBV19; clone_size: .; d_call: .; j_call: TRBJ2-1; cdr3_aa: CASSMVGTYNEQFF; cdr3_nt: TGTGCCAGTAGTATGGTCGGTACCTACAATGAGCAGTTCTTC
v_call: TRBV10-3; clone_size: .; d_call: .; j_call: TRBJ2-7; cdr3_aa: CAIRVGTGTYEQYF; cdr3_nt: TGTGCCATCAGAGTGGGGACCGGGACCTACGAGCAGTACTTC
v_call: TRBV6-1; clone_size: few; d_call: .; j_call: TRBJ2-7; cdr3_aa: CASSGGQGSYEQYF; cdr3_nt: TGTGCCAGCAGTGGAGGGCAGGGGAGCTACGAGCAGTACTTC
v_call: TRBV30; clone_size: .; d_call: .; j_call: TRBJ1-3; cdr3_aa: CAWSSYRDGNTIYF; cdr3_nt: TGTGCCTGGAGTTCGTACAGGGACGGAAACACCATATATTTT
v_call: TRBV19; clone_size: .; d_call: .; j_call: TRBJ1-1; cdr3_aa: CASSITAVAEAFF; cdr3_nt: TGTGCCAGTAGTATTACGGCGGTCGCTGAAGCTTTCTTT
v_call: TRBV2; clone_size: once; d_call: TRBD1; j_call: TRBJ2-5; cdr3_aa: CAGGGQGEETQYF; cdr3_nt: TGTGCAGGCGGGGGACAGGGCGAAGAGACCCAGTACTTC
v_call: TRBV4-2; clone_size: .; d_call: .; j_call: TRBJ2-3; cdr3_aa: CASSQEEGLNTQYF; cdr3_nt: TGTGCCAGCAGCCAAGAGGAGGGATTAAATACGCAGTATTTT
v_call: TRBV29-1; clone_size: .; d_call: .; j_call: TRBJ1-1; cdr3_aa: CSVVVRGANTEAFF; cdr3_nt: TGCAGCGTGGTTGTTAGAGGCGCGAACACTGAAGCTTTCTTT
v_call: TRBV5-5; clone_size: .; d_call: .; j_call: TRBJ1-5; cdr3_aa: CASSLAGINQPQHF; cdr3_nt: TGTGCCAGCAGCTTGGCCGGCATCAATCAGCCCCAGCATTTT
v_call: TRBV9; clone_size: .; d_call: .; j_call: TRBJ1-3; cdr3_aa: CASSDRQISSGNTIYF; cdr3_nt: TGTGCCAGCAGCGACCGACAGATCAGCTCTGGAAACACCATATATTTT
v_call: TRBV14; clone_size: .; d_call: .; j_call: TRBJ2-5; cdr3_aa: CASSQDKSPGRETQYF; cdr3_nt: TGTGCCAGCAGCCAAGATAAATCCCCAGGGCGAGAGACCCAGTACTTC
v_call: TRBV7-2; clone_size: .; d_call: .; j_call: TRBJ2-1; cdr3_aa: CASSLERSSYNEQFF; cdr3_nt: TGTGCCAGCAGCTTAGAAAGGAGCTCCTACAATGAGCAGTTCTTC
v_call: TRBV6-1; clone_size: once; d_call: TRBD2; j_call: TRBJ2-5; cdr3_aa: CASSPRTSGQETQYF; cdr3_nt: TGTGCCAGCAGTCCCCGGACTAGCGGACAAGAGACCCAGTACTTC
v_call: TRBV19; clone_size: .; d_call: .; j_call: TRBJ1-2; cdr3_aa: CASSISGRNAYYGYTF; cdr3_nt: TGTGCCAGTAGTATCTCGGGACGAAACGCTTATTATGGCTACACCTTC
v_call: TRBV7-2; clone_size: .; d_call: .; j_call: TRBJ2-7; cdr3_aa: CASSFLAEQYF; cdr3_nt: TGTGCCAGCAGCTTCCTCGCCGAGCAGTACTTC
v_call: TRBV5-1; clone_size: once; d_call: .; j_call: TRBJ2-7; cdr3_aa: CASSLDGGLKSEQYF; cdr3_nt: TGCGCCAGCAGCTTAGACGGGGGGCTGAAGTCCGAGCAGTACTTC
v_call: TRBV9; clone_size: .; d_call: .; j_call: TRBJ1-2; cdr3_aa: CASSVAGPSYGYTF; cdr3_nt: TGTGCCAGCAGCGTGGCAGGGCCTAGTTATGGCTACACCTTC
v_call: TRBV7-8; clone_size: .; d_call: .; j_call: TRBJ2-1; cdr3_aa: CASSQEGWPAARVSYNEQFF; cdr3_nt: TGTGCCAGCAGCCAAGAAGGGTGGCCAGCGGCGCGCGTATCCTACAATGAGCAGTTCTTC
v_call: TRBV7-2; clone_size: .; d_call: .; j_call: TRBJ2-3; cdr3_aa: CASSLLVEEMQYF; cdr3_nt: TGTGCCAGCAGCCTACTAGTGGAGGAGATGCAGTATTTT
v_call: TRBV10-1; clone_size: few; d_call: .; j_call: TRBJ2-3; cdr3_aa: CASSTGGTDTQYF; cdr3_nt: TGCGCCAGCAGTACGGGAGGCACAGATACGCAGTATTTT
v_call: TRBV28; clone_size: .; d_call: TRBD2; j_call: TRBJ2-3; cdr3_aa: CASSPSKAGIYEQYF; cdr3_nt: TGTGCCAGCAGCCCCTCAAAAGCGGGAATATACGAGCAGTATTTT
v_call: TRBV10-3; clone_size: .; d_call: .; j_call: TRBJ1-4; cdr3_aa: CAISASNEKLFF; cdr3_nt: TGTGCCATCAGTGCTTCTAATGAAAAACTGTTTTTT
v_call: TRBV6-5; clone_size: .; d_call: TRBD1; j_call: TRBJ1-1; cdr3_aa: CASSYGDRPLVGEAFF; cdr3_nt: TGTGCCAGCAGTTACGGGGACAGACCTTTAGTAGGTGAAGCTTTCTTT
v_call: TRBV5-4; clone_size: .; d_call: .; j_call: TRBJ1-2; cdr3_aa: CASSPRSNYGYTF; cdr3_nt: TGTGCCAGCAGCCCACGGTCAAACTATGGCTACACCTTC
v_call: TRBV6-5; clone_size: .; d_call: .; j_call: TRBJ1-5; cdr3_aa: CASSDISNQPQHF; cdr3_nt: TGTGCCAGCAGTGACATTAGCAATCAGCCCCAGCATTTT
v_call: TRBV7-7; clone_size: .; d_call: TRBD1; j_call: TRBJ2-2; cdr3_aa: CASGSGTGTGELFF; cdr3_nt: TGTGCCAGCGGCTCCGGGACAGGGACCGGGGAGCTGTTTTTT
v_call: TRBV28; clone_size: .; d_call: .; j_call: TRBJ2-1; cdr3_aa: CASTRGPYNEQFF; cdr3_nt: TGTGCCAGCACACGGGGGCCCTACAATGAGCAGTTCTTC
v_call: TRBV28; clone_size: .; d_call: .; j_call: TRBJ1-2; cdr3_aa: CGTNSFRDYGYTF; cdr3_nt: TGTGGGACAAATAGTTTTAGAGACTATGGCTACACCTTC
v_call: TRBV6-5; clone_size: .; d_call: .; j_call: TRBJ2-7; cdr3_aa: CASSDSLYEQYF; cdr3_nt: TGTGCCAGCAGTGACAGCCTCTACGAGCAGTACTTC
v_call: TRBV18; clone_size: .; d_call: TRBD1; j_call: TRBJ2-2; cdr3_aa: CASSPPAGGAGTGELFF; cdr3_nt: TGTGCCAGCTCACCACCGGCAGGGGGCGCCGGCACCGGGGAGCTGTTTTTT